This T cell receptor beta chain was documented in a study of T cell repertoires in cytomegalovirus infection. From the reads, TCRdb called clonotypes with MiXCR, one entry per CDR3 protein. The sample consists of about 830,000 distinct CDR3 sequences, approximately 29% of them appearing once. In regard to this clonotype: The antigen remains unidentified.

The study's findings and limits: Using cumulative public TCR beta family frequency, the authors identified those who carried CMV together with the relevant HLA.

The CDR3 covers 16 residues. The germline V and J ends were trimmed by 5 bases and 1 base, with 18 bases remaining between them. Germline CDR1 SGHTA, CDR2 FQGNSA. The rearrangement links TRBV7-2 to TRBJ2-7; D remains unclear. Sequences were derived from cultured CD8+ T cells from PBMCs, sampled from culture after CMV antigen stimulation. The TCR was taken from a human donor in good health (CMV status not recorded). Some clones in this sample may be carry-over from other donors' samples. In nucleotides, the CDR3 is TGTGCCAGCAGCCCCAGCTCCCTTGCCTCGTCCTACGAGCAGTACTTC. Translated: CASSPSSLASSYEQYF.